This paragraph reports one T cell receptor beta chain. This entry comes from a study of T cell responses to AZD1222 COVID-19 vaccine. Trimming removed 4 bases at V and 11 bases at J, with 17 bases between. The CDR3 loop spans 13 amino acids. Germline lookup yields CDR1 SGHTA and CDR2 FQGTGA. Libraries were prepared by immunoSEQ multiplex PCR; TCRdb keeps only in-frame clonotypes and omits some of them. The table has approximately 110,000 clones, roughly nine tenths seen once; the top ten hold about 1.2%. The clonotype originates from an adult in good health. The sample was peripheral blood, taken on day 0 of AZD1222 vaccination. The chain carries TRBV7-3 and TRBJ1-1; a possible D gene is TRBD1 (5 bases). This CDR3 reads CASSSRGGQTAFF. The DNA of the CDR3 is TGTGCCAGCAGCTCAAGGGGTGGACAAACGGCTTTCTTT.